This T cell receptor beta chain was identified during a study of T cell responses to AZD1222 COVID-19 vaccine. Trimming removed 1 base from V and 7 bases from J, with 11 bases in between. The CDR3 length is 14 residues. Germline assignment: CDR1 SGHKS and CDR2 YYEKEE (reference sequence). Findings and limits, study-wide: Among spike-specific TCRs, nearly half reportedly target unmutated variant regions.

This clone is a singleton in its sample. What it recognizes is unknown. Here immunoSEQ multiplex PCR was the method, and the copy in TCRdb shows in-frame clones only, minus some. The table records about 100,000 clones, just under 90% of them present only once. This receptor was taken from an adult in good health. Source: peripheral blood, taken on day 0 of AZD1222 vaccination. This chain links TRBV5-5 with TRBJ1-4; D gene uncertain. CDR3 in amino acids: CASSLRRPSEKLFF. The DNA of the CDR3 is TGTGCCAGCAGCTTGCGTCGGCCGTCTGAAAAACTGTTTTTT.